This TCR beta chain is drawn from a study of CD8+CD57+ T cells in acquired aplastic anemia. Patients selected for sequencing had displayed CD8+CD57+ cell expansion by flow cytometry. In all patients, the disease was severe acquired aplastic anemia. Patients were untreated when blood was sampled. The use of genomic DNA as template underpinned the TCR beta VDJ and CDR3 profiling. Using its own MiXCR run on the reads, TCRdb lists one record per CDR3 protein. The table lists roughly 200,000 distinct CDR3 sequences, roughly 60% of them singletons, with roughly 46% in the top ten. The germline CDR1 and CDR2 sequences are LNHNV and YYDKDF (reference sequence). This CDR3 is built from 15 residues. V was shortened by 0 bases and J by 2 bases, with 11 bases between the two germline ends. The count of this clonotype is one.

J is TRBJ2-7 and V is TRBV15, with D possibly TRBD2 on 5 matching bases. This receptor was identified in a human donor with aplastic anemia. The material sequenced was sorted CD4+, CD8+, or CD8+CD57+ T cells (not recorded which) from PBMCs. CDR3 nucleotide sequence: TGTGCCACCAGCAGAGATACGAGGGAAACCTACGAGCAGTACTTC. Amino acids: CATSRDTRETYEQYF.